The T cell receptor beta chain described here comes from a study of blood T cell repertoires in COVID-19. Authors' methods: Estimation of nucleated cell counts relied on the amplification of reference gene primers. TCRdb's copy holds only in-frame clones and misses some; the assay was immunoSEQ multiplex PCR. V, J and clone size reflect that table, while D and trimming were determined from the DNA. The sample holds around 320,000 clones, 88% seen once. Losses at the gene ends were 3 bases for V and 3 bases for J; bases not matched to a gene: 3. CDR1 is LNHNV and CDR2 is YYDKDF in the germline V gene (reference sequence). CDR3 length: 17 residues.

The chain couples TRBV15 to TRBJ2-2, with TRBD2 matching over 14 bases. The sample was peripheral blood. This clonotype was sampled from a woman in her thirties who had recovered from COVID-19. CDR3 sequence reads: CATSRAGLAGDTGELFF. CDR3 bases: TGTGCCACCAGCAGGGCGGGACTAGCGGGGGACACCGGGGAGCTGTTTTTT.